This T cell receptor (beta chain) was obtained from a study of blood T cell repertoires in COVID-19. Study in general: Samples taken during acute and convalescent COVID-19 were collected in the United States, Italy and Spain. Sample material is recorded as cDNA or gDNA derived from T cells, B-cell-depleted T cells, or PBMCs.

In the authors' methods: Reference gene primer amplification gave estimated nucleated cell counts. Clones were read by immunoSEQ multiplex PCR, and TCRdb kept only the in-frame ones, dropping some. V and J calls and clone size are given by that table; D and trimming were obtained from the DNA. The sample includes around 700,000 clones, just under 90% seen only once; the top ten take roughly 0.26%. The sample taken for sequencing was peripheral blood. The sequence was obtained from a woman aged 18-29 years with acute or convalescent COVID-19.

In DNA form, the CDR3 reads TGTGCCAGCAGCGTAGAGGGGGACCTAGAGACCCAGTACTTC. Translating gives CASSVEGDLETQYF. The rearrangement joins TRBV9 to TRBJ2-5; perhaps TRBD1 as D (6 bases). With 0 bases removed from V and 4 bases from J, the gap between germline ends came to 10 bases. The CDR3 runs to 14 residues. CDR1 and CDR2 (germline): SGDLS, YYNGEE.